This T cell receptor (beta chain) was recorded in a study of blood T cell repertoires in COVID-19. Original processing notes: Amplifying reference gene primers gave estimates of nucleated cell counts. Produced via immunoSEQ multiplex PCR; TCRdb's table is partial and in-frame only. That table supplies the V and J calls and clone size; D and trimming were determined from the DNA. The sample has 200,000 to 300,000 clones, 75% to 90% seen once. Trimming at V came to 4 bases and at J to 2 bases, leaving 20 bases not matched to a gene. The germline V gene encodes CDR1 LNHNV and CDR2 YYDKDF (reference sequence). The CDR3 consists of 20 residues.

The chain uses TRBV15 and TRBJ2-1, with 7 bases matching TRBD2. This sequence originates from a young man with active or convalescent COVID-19. The sequencing input was peripheral blood. The CDR3 DNA is TGTGCCACCAGCACCAATCTTAAACGGACTCGAGCGGGGACCTACAATGAGCAGTTCTTC. This gives the protein CATSTNLKRTRAGTYNEQFF.